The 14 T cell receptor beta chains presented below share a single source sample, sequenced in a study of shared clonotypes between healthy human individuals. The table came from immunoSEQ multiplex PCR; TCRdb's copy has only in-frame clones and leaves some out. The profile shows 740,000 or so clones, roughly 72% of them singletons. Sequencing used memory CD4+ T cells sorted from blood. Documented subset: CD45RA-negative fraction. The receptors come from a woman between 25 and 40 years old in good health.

The CDR3, as DNA: TGCAGCGTTGAAGGACAGAACGCCTACGAGCAGTACTTC. It is translated as CSVEGQNAYEQYF. The rearrangement uses TRBV29-1 and TRBJ2-7; D possibly corresponds to TRBD1 (5 bases). Germline CDR1 and CDR2: SQVTM and ANQGSEA. The CDR3 runs to 13 residues. The V gene lost 1 base and the J gene lost 2 bases, with 9 bases spanning the gap.

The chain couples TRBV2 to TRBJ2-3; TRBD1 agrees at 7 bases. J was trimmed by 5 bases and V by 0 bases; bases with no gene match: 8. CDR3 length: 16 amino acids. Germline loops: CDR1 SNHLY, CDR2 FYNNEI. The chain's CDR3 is CASSEARQGGGDTQYF. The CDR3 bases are TGTGCCAGCAGTGAAGCGCGACAGGGTGGAGGAGATACGCAGTATTTT.

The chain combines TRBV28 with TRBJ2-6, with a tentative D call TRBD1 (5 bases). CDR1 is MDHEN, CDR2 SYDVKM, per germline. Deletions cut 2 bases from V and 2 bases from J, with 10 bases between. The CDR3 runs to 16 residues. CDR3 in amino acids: CASSLRGDPGANVLTF. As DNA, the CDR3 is TGTGCCAGCAGTTTAAGGGGTGACCCTGGGGCCAACGTCCTGACTTTC.

The DNA for the CDR3 is TGTGCCAGCAGTTTCCGGGGGCAGCCCCAGCATTTT. Residues: CASSFRGQPQHF. The chain recombines TRBV28 with TRBJ1-5; TRBD1 is a possible D gene (5 bases). Trimming removed 3 bases at V and 7 bases at J, with 7 bases between. CDR3 length: 12 residues. Per the germline V gene, CDR1 is MDHEN and CDR2 is SYDVKM.

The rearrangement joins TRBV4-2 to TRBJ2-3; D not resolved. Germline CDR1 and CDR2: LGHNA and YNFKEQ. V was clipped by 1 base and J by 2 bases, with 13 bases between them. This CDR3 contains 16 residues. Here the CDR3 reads CASSQAAGQPTDTQYF. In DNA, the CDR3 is TGTGCCAGCAGCCAAGCAGCCGGGCAACCCACAGATACGCAGTATTTT.

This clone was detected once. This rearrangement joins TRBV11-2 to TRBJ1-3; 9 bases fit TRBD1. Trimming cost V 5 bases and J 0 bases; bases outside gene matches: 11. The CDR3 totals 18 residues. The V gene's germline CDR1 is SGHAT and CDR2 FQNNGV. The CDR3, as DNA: TGTGCCAGCAGCCGGACAGGGGCTAGCGGGTACTCTGGAAACACCATATATTTT. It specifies CASSRTGASGYSGNTIYF.

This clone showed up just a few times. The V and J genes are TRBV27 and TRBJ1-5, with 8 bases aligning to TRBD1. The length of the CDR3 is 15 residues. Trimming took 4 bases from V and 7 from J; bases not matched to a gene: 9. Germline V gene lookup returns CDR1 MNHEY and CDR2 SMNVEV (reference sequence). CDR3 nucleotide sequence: TGTGCCAGCAGTTGGACAGGGAGATCAGACCAGCCCCAGCATTTT. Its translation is CASSWTGRSDQPQHF.

The CDR3 spells CASSLHGSYEQYF. CDR3 DNA: TGTGCCAGCAGCTTACACGGCTCCTACGAGCAGTACTTC. J is TRBJ2-7 and V is TRBV7-9; D gene ambiguous. Germline CDR1 reads SEHNR; CDR2 reads FQNEAQ (reference sequence). The CDR3 loop spans 13 amino acids. Trimming pared 2 bases from V and 0 bases from J, leaving 5 bases between.

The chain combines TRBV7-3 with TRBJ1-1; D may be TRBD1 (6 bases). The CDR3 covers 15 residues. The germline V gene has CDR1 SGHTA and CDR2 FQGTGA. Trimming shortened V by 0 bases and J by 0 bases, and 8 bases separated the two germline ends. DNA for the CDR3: TGTGCCAGCAGCTTAACGCAGGGGATGAACACTGAAGCTTTCTTT. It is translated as CASSLTQGMNTEAFF.

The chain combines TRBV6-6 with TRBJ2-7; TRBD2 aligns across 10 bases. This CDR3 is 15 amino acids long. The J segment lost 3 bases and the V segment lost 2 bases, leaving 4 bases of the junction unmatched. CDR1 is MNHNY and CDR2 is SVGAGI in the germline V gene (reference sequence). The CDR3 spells CASSYTRTSGYEQYF. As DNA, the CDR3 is TGTGCCAGCAGTTACACCCGGACTAGCGGCTACGAGCAGTACTTC.

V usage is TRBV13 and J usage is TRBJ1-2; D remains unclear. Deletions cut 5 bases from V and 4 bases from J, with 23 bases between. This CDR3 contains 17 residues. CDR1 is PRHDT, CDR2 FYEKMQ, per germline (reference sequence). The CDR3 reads CASSRKERARDGYGYTF. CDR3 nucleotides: TGTGCCAGCAGCCGAAAGGAGAGGGCACGGGATGGCTATGGCTACACCTTC.

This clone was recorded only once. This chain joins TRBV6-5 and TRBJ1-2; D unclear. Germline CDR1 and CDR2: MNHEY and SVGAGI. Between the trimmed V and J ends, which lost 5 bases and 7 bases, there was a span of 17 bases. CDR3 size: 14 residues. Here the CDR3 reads CASSLDIGFFGYTF. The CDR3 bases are TGTGCCAGCAGTCTAGATATAGGGTTCTTTGGCTACACCTTC.

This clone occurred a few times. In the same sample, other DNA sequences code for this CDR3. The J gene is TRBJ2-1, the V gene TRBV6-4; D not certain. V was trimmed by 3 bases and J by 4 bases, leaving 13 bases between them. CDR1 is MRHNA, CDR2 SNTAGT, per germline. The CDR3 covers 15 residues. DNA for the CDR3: TGTGCCAGCAGTGATGGGGATCGGCGGTACAATGAGCAGTTCTTC. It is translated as CASSDGDRRYNEQFF.

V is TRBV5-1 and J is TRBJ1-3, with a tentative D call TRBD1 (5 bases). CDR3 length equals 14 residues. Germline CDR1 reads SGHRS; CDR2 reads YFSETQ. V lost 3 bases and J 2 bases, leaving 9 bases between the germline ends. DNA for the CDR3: TGCGCCAGCAGCTCTCAGGGTCCTGGAAACACCATATATTTT. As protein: CASSSQGPGNTIYF.